The rows below give T cell receptor beta chains drawn from one sample of a study of lymphopenia after photon versus proton radiotherapy. Data came from immunoSEQ multiplex PCR; TCRdb stores just in-frame clones and leaves some out. The sample contains 150,000 or so clones, about 88% of which appear only once. The sequenced sample was peripheral blood, obtained from a patient treated with photon-based radiotherapy. All receptors come from a man aged 50 to 60 with gastric cancer. The CDR3 runs from the conserved cysteine through the conserved F or W. Fields, in order: clone size, J gene, V gene, D gene, CDR3 length, CDR3 protein, CDR3 DNA. D genes are given only for firm matches. Where a row states a size, it is once, few, many or the class of an expanded clone; other rows omit it.

size: -
J: TRBJ2-1
V: TRBV9
D: -
length: 15
CDR3: CASSVGGRPGNEQFF
DNA: TGTGCCAGCAGCGTAGGAGGGAGGCCGGGGAATGAGCAGTTCTTC

size: -
J: TRBJ2-1
V: TRBV27
D: TRBD2
length: 17
CDR3: CASSLGLGTSRINEQFF
DNA: TGTGCCAGCAGTTTGGGTCTTGGGACTAGTCGTATCAATGAGCAGTTCTTC

size: -
J: TRBJ1-5
V: TRBV9
D: -
length: 13
CDR3: CASSVGSNQPQHF
DNA: TGTGCCAGCAGCGTAGGTAGCAATCAGCCCCAGCATTTT

size: once
J: TRBJ2-7
V: TRBV7-2
D: TRBD2
length: 14
CDR3: CASSLDGTSGEQYF
DNA: TGTGCCAGCAGCTTAGATGGGACTAGCGGCGAGCAGTACTTC

size: -
J: TRBJ2-5
V: TRBV9
D: -
length: 14
CDR3: CASSVGSYQETQYF
DNA: TGTGCCAGCAGCGTAGGCTCGTACCAAGAGACCCAGTACTTC

size: -
J: TRBJ2-7
V: TRBV19
D: TRBD1
length: 14
CDR3: CASRIGQGAQEQYF
DNA: TGTGCCAGTAGGATCGGGCAGGGGGCGCAGGAGCAGTACTTC

size: -
J: TRBJ2-3
V: TRBV4-2
D: -
length: 14
CDR3: CASSQGGSTDTQYF
DNA: TGTGCCAGCAGCCAAGGCGGGAGCACAGATACGCAGTATTTT

size: -
J: TRBJ2-7
V: TRBV19
D: -
length: 15
CDR3: CASSRPGSPSYEQYF
DNA: TGTGCCAGTAGTCGCCCGGGCTCCCCGAGCTACGAGCAGTACTTC

size: once
J: TRBJ2-5
V: TRBV7-6
D: -
length: 15
CDR3: CASSLTSWDRETQYF
DNA: TGTGCCAGCAGCTTAACTAGCTGGGATAGGGAGACCCAGTACTTC

size: -
J: TRBJ2-7
V: TRBV30
D: -
length: 15
CDR3: CAWSPLPGESYEQYF
DNA: TGTGCCTGGAGTCCCCTGCCAGGGGAATCCTACGAGCAGTACTTC

size: -
J: TRBJ1-2
V: TRBV15
D: -
length: 12
CDR3: CATSRESGGYTF
DNA: TGTGCCACCAGCAGAGAATCTGGGGGCTACACCTTC

size: -
J: TRBJ1-1
V: TRBV5-1
D: -
length: 16
CDR3: CASSLPQGGMNTEAFF
DNA: TGCGCCAGCAGCTTGCCGCAGGGTGGAATGAACACTGAAGCTTTCTTT

size: once
J: TRBJ2-7
V: TRBV5-4
D: TRBD1
length: 16
CDR3: CASSGGRDRGLNEQYF
DNA: TGTGCCAGCAGCGGAGGGCGGGACAGGGGGTTAAACGAGCAGTACTTC

size: -
J: TRBJ1-2
V: TRBV18
D: -
length: 15
CDR3: CASSSQTDILYGYTF
DNA: TGTGCCAGCTCCTCCCAGACCGACATTTTGTATGGCTACACCTTC

size: -
J: TRBJ2-3
V: TRBV9
D: -
length: 15
CDR3: CASSVGGSGTDTQYF
DNA: TGTGCCAGCAGCGTAGGGGGAAGCGGGACAGATACGCAGTATTTT

size: -
J: TRBJ2-7
V: TRBV9
D: -
length: 14
CDR3: CASSVEELSYEQYF
DNA: TGTGCCAGCAGCGTAGAGGAACTTTCCTACGAGCAGTACTTC

size: -
J: TRBJ2-2
V: TRBV7-2
D: -
length: 15
CDR3: CASSFRTLNTGELFF
DNA: TGTGCCAGCAGCTTCAGGACACTGAACACCGGGGAGCTGTTTTTT